Detailed here is one T cell receptor beta chain. The antigen is not known. A sample-barcoded 5' primer and a J-beta primer mix were used in a second PCR of about 7 to 12 cycles. Using its own MiXCR run on the 5' RACE reads, TCRdb lists one record per CDR3 protein. The sample gives some 1,500,000 distinct CDR3 sequences, roughly two fifths of which show up once; roughly 3.7% is in the top ten. CDR3 length: 14 amino acids. Germline-derived CDR1 and CDR2 are SEHNR and FQNEAQ (reference sequence). V was cut by 2 bases and J by 3 bases, with 8 bases left in between. This entry belongs to a study of blood T cells in healthy people across ages. Findings and caveats of the study: Unsorted PBMCs blocked a conclusive comparison of naive and antigen-experienced cells. The CMV status of each donor remained undetermined, and this could have confounded shifts in expanded clonotypes. TCR beta diversity, measured per million T cells, fell in a roughly linear way with age.

The sequenced material came from blood. The TCR originated in a woman in her late teens or twenties in good health. The rearrangement joins TRBV7-9 to TRBJ2-1, with no clear D. This CDR3 reads CASSLTVDYNEQFF. In nucleotides, the CDR3 is TGTGCCAGCAGCTTAACGGTAGACTACAATGAGCAGTTCTTC.